This T cell receptor (beta chain) emerged from a study of beta chain features in type 1 diabetes. Expressed TCRB transcripts got sequenced, as all isolated RNA was reverse transcribed. Profiling relied on immunoSEQ multiplex PCR, and the TCRdb table lists in-frame clones only, not all of them. The profile shows 500,000 to 800,000 clones, around 11% of them singletons. Germline CDR1 is SQVTM and CDR2 is ANQGSEA. Trimming took 8 bases from V and 1 from J; bases not matched to a gene: 6. This CDR3 has 13 residues. The sample holds a few counts of this clone. Its cognate antigen is unknown. The study, taken as a whole, reports: Among patients with Type 1 diabetes, TCRB CDR3s were moderately but significantly shorter in every one of the four CD4+ subsets.

The clonotype originates from a young man with type 1 diabetes. The chain couples TRBV29-1 to TRBJ2-5; 8 nucleotides match TRBD2. The source material was naive CD4+ T cells from blood. The CDR3 DNA sequence: TGCAGCCCGCGGCTAGCGGGCCAAGAGACCCAGTACTTC. It encodes CSPRLAGQETQYF. The variable domain in full, with the rest retrieved from reference TRBV29-1 and TRBJ2-5, is SAVISQKPSRDICQRGTSLTIQCQVDSQVTMMFWYRQQPGQSLTLIATANQGSEATYESGFVIDKFPISRPNLTFSTLTVSNMSPEDSSIYLCSPRLAGQETQYFGPGTRLLVL.